A single sample is the source of the 2 T cell receptor beta chains below, sequenced in a study of CD8 T cells in Susac syndrome. When the RNA was reverse transcribed, random hexamers were used with an input of about 0.45 to 1 ug. Via MiXCR, TCRdb re-called the immunoSEQ multiplex PCR reads, giving one row per CDR3 protein. The sample consists of about 240,000 distinct CDR3 sequences, roughly 95% of them appearing once. Material: CD4+ T cells from PBMCs. Source of these receptors: a human donor with Susac syndrome.

The chain employs TRBV11-2 and TRBJ1-1; D might be TRBD1 (5 bases). Trimming left V 5 bases short and J 5 bases short, with 24 bases between. This CDR3 region has 17 residues. From germline, CDR1 is SGHAT and CDR2 FQNNGV. In DNA form, the CDR3 reads TGTGCCAGCAGCATACCCTCGGGACGTTCTCAGGAGACTGAAGCTTTCTTT. Amino acid sequence: CASSIPSGRSQETEAFF.

This clonotype was recorded once. The gene calls are TRBV20-1 and TRBJ2-3, with 9 bases matching TRBD2. Germline V lookup: CDR1 DFQATT, CDR2 SNEGSKA (reference sequence). The CDR3 spans 15 residues. J was trimmed by 10 bases and V by 2 bases; bases with no gene match: 13. CDR3 region: CSARLAGARINAQYF. The CDR3 DNA follows: TGCAGTGCTAGATTAGCGGGAGCCCGGATCAATGCGCAGTATTTT.